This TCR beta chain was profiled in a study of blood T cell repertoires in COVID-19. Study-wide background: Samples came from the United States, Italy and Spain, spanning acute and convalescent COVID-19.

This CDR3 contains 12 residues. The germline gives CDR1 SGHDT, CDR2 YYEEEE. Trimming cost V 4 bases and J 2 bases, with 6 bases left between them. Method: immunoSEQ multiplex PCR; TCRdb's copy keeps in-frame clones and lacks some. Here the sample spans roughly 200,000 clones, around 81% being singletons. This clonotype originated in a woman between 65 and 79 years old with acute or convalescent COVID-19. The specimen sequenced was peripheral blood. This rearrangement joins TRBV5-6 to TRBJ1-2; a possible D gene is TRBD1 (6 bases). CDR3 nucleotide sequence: TGTGCCAGCAGCGGGACAAACTATGGCTACACCTTC. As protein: CASSGTNYGYTF.